This T cell receptor (beta chain) was identified during a study of T cell responses to AZD1222 COVID-19 vaccine. General study points: Of the AZD1222 recipients, only five to seven were seropositive at baseline. Vaccine-associated CD4 TCRs ranged over spike, dominating at 160-218 and 743-854.

Notes on this clone: The antigen is not known.

V dropped 8 bases and J dropped 1 base, with 8 bases sitting between them. The CDR3 contains 12 residues. From germline, CDR1 is ENHRY and CDR2 SYGVKD. TCRdb keeps only in-frame clones here, not all; method: immunoSEQ multiplex PCR. Altogether about 150,000 clones are present, 75% to 90% being singletons, with the ten largest covering roughly 6.9%. The chain has TRBV10-3 and TRBJ1-1; tentatively, D is TRBD1 (5 bases). Material: peripheral blood, obtained after recovery from COVID-19. The TCR comes from an adult who had recovered from COVID-19. This CDR3 reads CAIRDSNTEAFF. The DNA of the CDR3 is TGTGCCATCCGGGACTCGAACACTGAAGCTTTCTTT.